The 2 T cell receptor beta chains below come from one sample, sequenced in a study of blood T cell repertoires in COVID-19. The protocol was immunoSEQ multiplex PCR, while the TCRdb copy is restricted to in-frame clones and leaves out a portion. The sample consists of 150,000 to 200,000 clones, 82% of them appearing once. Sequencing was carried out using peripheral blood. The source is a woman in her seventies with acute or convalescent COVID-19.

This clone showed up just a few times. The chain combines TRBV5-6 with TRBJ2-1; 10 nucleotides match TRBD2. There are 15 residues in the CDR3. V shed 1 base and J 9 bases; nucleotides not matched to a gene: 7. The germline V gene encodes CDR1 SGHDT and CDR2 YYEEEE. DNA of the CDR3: TGTGCCAGCAGCTTGATCTCTAGCGGGGGTGGTGAGCAGTTCTTC. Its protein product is CASSLISSGGGEQFF. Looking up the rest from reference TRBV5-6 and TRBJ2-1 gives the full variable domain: DAGVTQSPTHLIKTRGQQVTLRCSPKSGHDTVSWYQQALGQGPQFIFQYYEEEERQRGNFPDRFSGHQFPNYSSELNVNALLLGDSALYLCASSLISSGGGEQFFGPGTRLTVL.

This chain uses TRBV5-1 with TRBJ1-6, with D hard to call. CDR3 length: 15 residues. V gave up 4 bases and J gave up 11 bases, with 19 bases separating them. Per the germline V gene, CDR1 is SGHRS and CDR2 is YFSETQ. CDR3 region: CASSLEGIAGTPLHF. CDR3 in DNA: TGCGCCAGCAGCCTAGAAGGGATTGCGGGGACACCCCTCCACTTT.